What follows are 3 T cell receptor beta chains derived from one specimen sequenced in a study of T cells in Graves' hyperthyroidism and ophthalmopathy. RNA transcripts served as the template for amplifying TCR beta CDR3 regions. HTBI primers were used for first-round RT-PCR of the TCR CDR3. TCRdb analysed the multiplex PCR reads with MiXCR anew, one entry per CDR3 protein. The sample carries about 680,000 distinct CDR3 sequences, 35% recorded once. The sample comprised blood. The receptors were gathered from a middle-aged woman with Graves' hyperthyroidism.

A word on this clonotype: One base away lies a much larger clone, so this may be a sequencing read error. The J gene is TRBJ1-2, the V gene TRBV9; D gene unclear. V was cut by 7 bases and J by 5 bases, with 12 bases left in between. This CDR3 comprises 12 residues. CDR1 and CDR2 (germline): SGDLS, YYNGEE. The CDR3 loop reads CASGDGWYGYTF. DNA for the CDR3: TGTGCCAGCGGCGACGGGTGGTATGGCTACACCTTC. Full variable domain (remainder filled in from reference TRBV9 and TRBJ1-2): DSGVTQTPKHLITATGQRVTLRCSPRSGDLSVYWYQQSLDQGLQFLIQYYNGEERAKGNILERFSAQQFPDLHSELNLSSLELGDSALYFCASGDGWYGYTFGSGTRLTVV.

This clonotype was counted only a few times. The chain recombines TRBV11-2 with TRBJ2-5; D remains unclear. The V gene lost 2 bases and the J gene lost 1 base, with 14 bases spanning the gap. This CDR3 has 16 residues. Germline V gene data show CDR1 as SGHAT and CDR2 as FQNNGV. CDR3: CASSLSPNDLQETQYF. As DNA, the CDR3 is TGTGCCAGCAGCTTATCACCGAACGACCTCCAAGAGACCCAGTACTTC.

This clonotype has just a few counts. The chain recombines TRBV12-3 or TRBV12-4 with TRBJ1-6; 10 bases map to TRBD1. After removal of 5 bases from V and 10 bases from J, the junction contained 8 bases not matched to a gene. The CDR3 sequence is 15 residues long. CDR3 bases: TGTGCCAGCAGTACGACAGGGGGCCGGGAGTCACCCCTCCACTTT. Translated: CASSTTGGRESPLHF.